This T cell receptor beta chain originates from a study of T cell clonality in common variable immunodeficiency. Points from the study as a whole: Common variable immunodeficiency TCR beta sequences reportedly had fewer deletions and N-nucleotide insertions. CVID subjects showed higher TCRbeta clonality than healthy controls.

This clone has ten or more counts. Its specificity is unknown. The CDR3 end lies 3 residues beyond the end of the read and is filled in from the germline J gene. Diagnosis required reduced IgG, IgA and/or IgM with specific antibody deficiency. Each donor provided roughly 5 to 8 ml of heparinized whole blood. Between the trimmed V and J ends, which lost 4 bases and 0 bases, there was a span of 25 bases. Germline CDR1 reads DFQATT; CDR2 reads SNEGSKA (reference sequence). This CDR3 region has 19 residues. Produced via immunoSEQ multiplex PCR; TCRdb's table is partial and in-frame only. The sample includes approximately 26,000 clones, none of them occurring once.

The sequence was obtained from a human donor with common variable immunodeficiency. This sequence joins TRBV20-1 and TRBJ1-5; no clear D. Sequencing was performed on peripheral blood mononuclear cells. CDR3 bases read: TGCAGTGCTACTATCTTGTGGGTAACTAGGGAAGGTAGCAATCAGCCC. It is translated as CSATILWVTREGSNQP. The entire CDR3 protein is CSATILWVTREGSNQPQHF.